The 27 T cell receptor beta chains below come from one sample, sequenced in a study of CD8 T cells in Susac syndrome. Random hexamers served to reverse transcribe roughly 0.5 to 1 ug RNA. MiXCR was run by TCRdb on the immunoSEQ multiplex PCR reads, yielding one entry per CDR3 protein. The table has over 150,000 distinct CDR3 sequences, around 93% seen once. Sequencing used CD4+ T cells from PBMCs. These receptors all stem from a human donor with multiple sclerosis.

For the CDR3, the DNA is TGTGCCAGCAGCGCCAGAACCGGGCCTTCCTACGAGCAGTACTTC. This codes for CASSARTGPSYEQYF. V usage is TRBV7-2 and J usage is TRBJ2-7; no reliable D call. Looked up from germline, CDR1 is SGHTA and CDR2 is FQGNSA. The CDR3 covers 15 residues. Trimming removed 5 bases from V and 1 base from J, with 15 bases in between.

Only a few counts were recorded for this clonotype. The chain carries TRBV25-1 and TRBJ1-1; D gene unclear. Germline assignment: CDR1 MGHDK and CDR2 SYGVNS. The CDR3 is made up of 14 amino acids. The V gene lost 1 base and the J gene lost 1 base, with 7 bases spanning the gap. The CDR3 protein is CASSESGRNTEAFF. The CDR3 DNA reads as TGTGCCAGCAGTGAATCTGGTAGGAACACTGAAGCTTTCTTT.

The V call is TRBV12-3 or TRBV12-4, the J call TRBJ2-4; D unresolved. V was trimmed by 2 bases and J by 0 bases, leaving 5 bases between them. This CDR3 contains 14 residues. The CDR3 DNA is TGTGCCAGCAGTTTAAGTATAGCCAAAAACATTCAGTACTTC. Translating it yields CASSLSIAKNIQYF.

The chain is built from TRBV5-1 and TRBJ1-1; 7 bases are a match to TRBD1. The CDR3 runs 14 residues. V lost 2 bases to trimming and J lost 1 base; unmatched junction nucleotides: 2. Germline lookup yields CDR1 SGHRS and CDR2 YFSETQ. CDR3 protein: CASSFGTANTEAFF. CDR3 coding DNA: TGCGCCAGCAGCTTCGGGACAGCGAACACTGAAGCTTTCTTT.

The chain uses TRBV3-1 and TRBJ1-1; tentative D call: TRBD1 (5 bases). Trimming took off 1 base at V and 3 bases at J, with 15 bases between the two ends. The CDR3 is made up of 16 amino acids. Germline V gives CDR1 LGHDT, CDR2 YNNKEL (reference sequence). Here the CDR3 DNA reads TGTGCCAGCAGCCAAGTGACGGGGGGAGGGTACACTGAAGCTTTCTTT. It specifies CASSQVTGGGYTEAFF.

This sequence joins TRBV7-8 and TRBJ2-7; D tentatively reads TRBD1 or TRBD2 (5 bases each). This CDR3 is 16 amino acids long. V was clipped by 5 bases and J by 4 bases, with 21 bases between them. Germline CDR1 is SGHVS and CDR2 is FQNEAQ. The CDR3 is CASSRSTGPLLYEQYF. CDR3 nucleotide sequence: TGTGCCAGCAGCCGCAGTACGGGACCTCTCCTTTACGAGCAGTACTTC.

The genes are TRBV27 and TRBJ2-7; tentative D call: TRBD1 (6 bases). Germline V gives CDR1 MNHEY, CDR2 SMNVEV (reference sequence). V was shortened by 6 bases and J by 2 bases, with 14 bases between the two germline ends. This CDR3 has 14 amino acids. The CDR3 is CASRNTGSTYEQYF. In DNA, the CDR3 is TGTGCCAGCAGGAACACAGGGTCTACCTACGAGCAGTACTTC.

The chain joins TRBV27 to TRBJ2-5, with D tentatively TRBD1 or TRBD2 (5 bases each). V lost 8 bases to trimming and J lost 0 bases, with 7 bases between them. The CDR3 has 12 amino acids. Germline CDR1 reads MNHEY; CDR2 reads SMNVEV (reference sequence). DNA for the CDR3: TGTGCCAGCGGGACGGACCAAGAGACCCAGTACTTC. This translates into CASGTDQETQYF.

V usage is TRBV9 and J usage is TRBJ1-4; 9 bases are a match to TRBD1. The trim removed 1 base at V and 8 bases at J, leaving 6 bases unmatched. This CDR3 spans 15 amino acids. The germline CDR1 and CDR2 sequences are SGDLS and YYNGEE. Here the CDR3 reads CASSVMGTGSEKLFF. The DNA of the CDR3 is TGTGCCAGCAGCGTAATGGGGACAGGGTCGGAAAAACTGTTTTTT. Full variable domain (rest looked up from reference TRBV9 and TRBJ1-4): DSGVTQTPKHLITATGQRVTLRCSPRSGDLSVYWYQQSLDQGLQFLIQYYNGEERAKGNILERFSAQQFPDLHSELNLSSLELGDSALYFCASSVMGTGSEKLFFGSGTQLSVL.

The genes are TRBV7-2 and TRBJ2-5; D might be TRBD1 (6 bases). Germline V gives CDR1 SGHTA, CDR2 FQGNSA. The CDR3 is 16 amino acids. V lost 5 bases, J lost 0 bases, and 16 bases lay in between. CDR3 nucleotides: TGTGCCAGCAGCCCACGTACAGGGACGTACCAAGAGACCCAGTACTTC. Encoded protein: CASSPRTGTYQETQYF. The full variable domain, its missing parts supplied by reference TRBV7-2 and TRBJ2-5, is GAGVSQSPSNKVTEKGKDVELRCDPISGHTALYWYRQSLGQGLEFLIYFQGNSAPDKSGLPSDRFSAERTGGSVSTLTIQRTQQEDSAVYLCASSPRTGTYQETQYFGPGTRLLVL.

This clonotype was detected only once. The genes are TRBV6-5 and TRBJ1-5; D unclear. The CDR3 loop spans 15 amino acids. Germline-derived CDR1 and CDR2 are MNHEY and SVGAGI. Deletions cut 5 bases from V and 1 base from J, with 12 bases between. The CDR3 reads CASSPISGSNQPQHF. CDR3 nucleotides: TGTGCCAGCAGTCCGATATCCGGGAGCAATCAGCCCCAGCATTTT.

This rearrangement joins TRBV5-4 to TRBJ2-5; D unclear. V lost 1 base and J lost 1, with 5 bases in between. The CDR3 has 13 residues. Germline V gene lookup returns CDR1 SGHNT and CDR2 YYREEE (reference sequence). The CDR3 loop reads CASSLKIQETQYF. In nucleotides, the CDR3 is TGTGCCAGCAGCTTGAAGATCCAAGAGACCCAGTACTTC.

Here the CDR3 reads CASSVGVGSSGNTIYF. In DNA, the CDR3 is TGTGCCAGCAGCGTAGGAGTCGGGAGCTCTGGAAACACCATATATTTT. V gene TRBV9 combines with J gene TRBJ1-3; D is uncertain. CDR1 is SGDLS, CDR2 YYNGEE, per germline. Trimming cost V 0 bases and J 0 bases, with 10 bases left between them. CDR3 size: 16 residues. The variable domain in full, with the rest retrieved from reference TRBV9 and TRBJ1-3, is DSGVTQTPKHLITATGQRVTLRCSPRSGDLSVYWYQQSLDQGLQFLIQYYNGEERAKGNILERFSAQQFPDLHSELNLSSLELGDSALYFCASSVGVGSSGNTIYFGEGSWLTVV.

The chain has TRBV4-3 and TRBJ2-7; TRBD2 matches at 7 bases. V shed 0 bases and J 6 bases; nucleotides not matched to a gene: 2. Germline V gene lookup returns CDR1 LGHNA and CDR2 YSLEER. The CDR3 loop spans 13 amino acids. As DNA, the CDR3 is TGCGCCAGCAGCCAAGAACTAGCGCGCGAGCAGTACTTC. It is translated as CASSQELAREQYF.

This chain uses TRBV2 with TRBJ1-2, with unresolved D. CDR1 is SNHLY and CDR2 is FYNNEI in the germline V gene. Trimming took 7 bases from V and 1 from J, leaving 4 bases between them. The CDR3 consists of 11 residues. CDR3 sequence reads: CASMINYGYTF. DNA of the CDR3: TGTGCCAGCATGATTAACTATGGCTACACCTTC.

V is TRBV25-1 and J is TRBJ2-7; D possibly corresponds to TRBD2 (5 bases). Germline CDR1 reads MGHDK; CDR2 reads SYGVNS. There are 14 residues in the CDR3. Trimming stripped 4 bases from V and 3 bases from J, with 13 bases between. CDR3 in DNA: TGTGCCAGCAGTGTCGGAGGACCCGGCTACGAGCAGTACTTC. It specifies CASSVGGPGYEQYF.

The J gene is TRBJ2-7, the V gene TRBV29-1; 7 positions match TRBD1. The junction had 8 bases not matched to a gene; V was cut back by 4 bases and J by 5 bases. Germline CDR1 SQVTM, CDR2 ANQGSEA. The CDR3 has 13 residues. This CDR3 reads CSVATDRVNEQYF. The CDR3 nucleotides read TGCAGCGTTGCTACCGACAGGGTCAACGAGCAGTACTTC.

The chain joins TRBV5-4 to TRBJ1-2; D remains unclear. Trimming took 2 bases from V and 1 from J, leaving 12 bases between them. This CDR3 comprises 15 residues. The germline V gene encodes CDR1 SGHNT and CDR2 YYREEE (reference sequence). DNA of the CDR3: TGTGCCAGCAGCTTAGATAACACCTTTAACTATGGCTACACCTTC. Protein product: CASSLDNTFNYGYTF.

CDR3 bases: TGTGCCAGCAGCCCTGTAACCACAGGGGCTGAAGCTTTCTTT. Translation: CASSPVTTGAEAFF. The chain combines TRBV7-9 with TRBJ1-1; 7 bases map to TRBD1. J gave up 6 bases and V 5 bases, and 9 bases lay outside the gene matches. Per the germline V gene, CDR1 is SEHNR and CDR2 is FQNEAQ (reference sequence). The CDR3 covers 14 residues.

This clonotype occurred a few times. V and J are TRBV18 and TRBJ1-3; 7 bases line up with TRBD1. Per germline, CDR1 KGHSH and CDR2 LQKENI. The CDR3 sequence is 15 residues long. J was trimmed by 2 bases and V by 3 bases; bases with no gene match: 4. CDR3 nucleotides: TGTGCCAGCTCACCCGGACAGGCTCCTGGAAACACCATATATTTT. Translated: CASSPGQAPGNTIYF.

The genes are TRBV20-1 and TRBJ1-1; no firm D call. Germline values: CDR1 DFQATT, CDR2 SNEGSKA (reference sequence). CDR3 length equals 13 residues. The CDR3 DNA follows: TGCAGCACGTTTCGTGATATGAACACTGAAGCTTTCTTT. Protein product: CSTFRDMNTEAFF.

This clonotype was detected only once. This sequence joins TRBV5-1 and TRBJ1-6; D may be TRBD1 (5 bases). The CDR3 is made up of 15 amino acids. Trimming stripped 4 bases from V and 7 bases from J, with 15 bases between. CDR1 is SGHRS, CDR2 YFSETQ, per germline. The CDR3 reads CASSVTGAGNSPLHF. The CDR3, as DNA: TGCGCCAGCAGCGTCACCGGGGCCGGCAATTCACCCCTCCACTTT.

The V and J genes are TRBV11-2 and TRBJ1-1, with 7 bases lining up with TRBD1. Germline-derived CDR1 and CDR2 are SGHAT and FQNNGV. V shed 5 bases, J shed 3 bases, and the junction held 6 bases outside the gene matches. This CDR3 has 14 amino acids. This CDR3 is CASSIQGHYTEAFF. The CDR3 DNA follows: TGTGCCAGCAGCATACAGGGGCATTACACTGAAGCTTTCTTT.

The chain recombines TRBV18 with TRBJ2-7, with D maybe TRBD1 (5 bases). This CDR3 comprises 13 residues. Trimming took off 3 bases at V and 6 bases at J, with 12 bases between the two ends. Germline V gene data show CDR1 as KGHSH and CDR2 as LQKENI. CDR3 loop: CASSPPGSFEQYF. CDR3 in DNA: TGTGCCAGCTCACCCCCAGGGTCGTTCGAGCAGTACTTC. Supplemented by reference TRBV18 and TRBJ2-7, the full variable domain reads NAGVMQNPRHLVRRRGQEARLRCSPMKGHSHVYWYRQLPEEGLKFMVYLQKENIIDESGMPKERFSAEFPKEGPSILRIQQVVRGDSAAYFCASSPPGSFEQYFGPGTRLTVT.

The J gene is TRBJ2-1, the V gene TRBV30; TRBD2 matches at 12 bases. CDR1 GTSNPN and CDR2 SVGIG come from the germline V gene (reference sequence). The CDR3 is 12 amino acids. J lost 15 bases, V lost 6 bases, and 9 bases had no gene match. CDR3 sequence reads: CACRTRTSGTFF. Here the CDR3 DNA reads TGTGCCTGCCGGACCCGGACTAGCGGGACGTTCTTC.

The J gene is TRBJ2-5, the V gene TRBV7-2, with D perhaps TRBD1 (5 bases). The CDR3 runs 13 residues. With 3 bases removed from V and 3 bases from J, the gap between germline ends came to 8 bases. Germline values: CDR1 SGHTA, CDR2 FQGNSA. The CDR3 is CASSFGQEETQYF. In nucleotides, the CDR3 is TGTGCCAGCAGCTTTGGACAAGAAGAGACCCAGTACTTC.

This sequence joins TRBV5-1 and TRBJ2-7; D possibly corresponds to TRBD2 (6 bases). V shed 2 bases and J shed 3 bases, with 15 bases lying between them. Looked up from germline, CDR1 is SGHRS and CDR2 is YFSETQ. The CDR3 has 15 residues. CDR3 region: CASSFGGGNRYEQYF. DNA for the CDR3: TGCGCCAGCAGCTTTGGCGGCGGGAATCGCTACGAGCAGTACTTC.